A single T cell receptor (beta chain) is shown here with its context. Germline V gene data show CDR1 as MRHNA and CDR2 as SNTAGT. V was shortened by 6 bases and J by 4 bases, with 17 bases between the two germline ends. The CDR3 covers 15 residues. The cohort comprised adults aged about 18 to 89 years residing in about two dozen US areas. These data originate in a study of blood T cell repertoires in COVID-19. The authors' processing: Estimates of nucleated cell counts were drawn from the amplification of reference gene primers. The assay was immunoSEQ multiplex PCR, and TCRdb's table has in-frame clones only and misses some. V and J calls and clone size are given by that table; D and trimming were obtained from the DNA. The table records over 400,000 clones, approximately 91% of them present only once.

This rearrangement joins TRBV6-4 to TRBJ2-3; a weak D match, TRBD1 (6 bases). What was sequenced was PBMCs or T cells enriched from blood (not recorded which). The receptor's source is a woman aged 55-70 years who had recovered from COVID-19. In DNA, the CDR3 is TGTGCCAGCAGATCCAGGGCTGGGGGCCCAGATACGCAGTATTTT. It specifies CASRSRAGGPDTQYF.